This T cell receptor (beta chain) originates from a study of cytomegalovirus exposure and HLA in healthy donors. General study points: TCR beta V- and J-gene trimming was later associated with a missense DCLRE1C variant. A likely sequencing artifact accounted for one observed cluster of highly shared sequence variants. Accounts indicate the classifier identified cytomegalovirus status with strong specificity and sensitivity. Earlier results showed most TCR beta V segments being productive about 87% or about 30% of the time.

Comment on this clone: Antigen unknown.

The V segment lost 4 bases and the J segment 4 bases; nucleotides outside the gene matches: 4. Germline CDR1 is SQVTM and CDR2 is ANQGSEA. The CDR3 is made up of 14 amino acids. The PCR had 60 Vbeta and 13 Jbeta primers. TCRdb's copy holds only in-frame clones and misses some; the assay was immunoSEQ multiplex PCR. The data contain around 210,000 clones, over 65% of them singletons. The V and J genes are TRBV29-1 and TRBJ1-5; 10 nucleotides agree with TRBD1. This TCR was recovered from a woman aged 30 to 39 in good health and CMV-seronegative. Sequencing was carried out using PBMCs. CDR3 in amino acids: CSVADRGHNQPQHF. CDR3 nucleotide sequence: TGCAGCGTTGCTGACAGGGGGCATAATCAGCCCCAGCATTTT. Drawing the rest from reference TRBV29-1 and TRBJ1-5, the complete variable domain is SAVISQKPSRDICQRGTSLTIQCQVDSQVTMMFWYRQQPGQSLTLIATANQGSEATYESGFVIDKFPISRPNLTFSTLTVSNMSPEDSSIYLCSVADRGHNQPQHFGDGTRLSIL.